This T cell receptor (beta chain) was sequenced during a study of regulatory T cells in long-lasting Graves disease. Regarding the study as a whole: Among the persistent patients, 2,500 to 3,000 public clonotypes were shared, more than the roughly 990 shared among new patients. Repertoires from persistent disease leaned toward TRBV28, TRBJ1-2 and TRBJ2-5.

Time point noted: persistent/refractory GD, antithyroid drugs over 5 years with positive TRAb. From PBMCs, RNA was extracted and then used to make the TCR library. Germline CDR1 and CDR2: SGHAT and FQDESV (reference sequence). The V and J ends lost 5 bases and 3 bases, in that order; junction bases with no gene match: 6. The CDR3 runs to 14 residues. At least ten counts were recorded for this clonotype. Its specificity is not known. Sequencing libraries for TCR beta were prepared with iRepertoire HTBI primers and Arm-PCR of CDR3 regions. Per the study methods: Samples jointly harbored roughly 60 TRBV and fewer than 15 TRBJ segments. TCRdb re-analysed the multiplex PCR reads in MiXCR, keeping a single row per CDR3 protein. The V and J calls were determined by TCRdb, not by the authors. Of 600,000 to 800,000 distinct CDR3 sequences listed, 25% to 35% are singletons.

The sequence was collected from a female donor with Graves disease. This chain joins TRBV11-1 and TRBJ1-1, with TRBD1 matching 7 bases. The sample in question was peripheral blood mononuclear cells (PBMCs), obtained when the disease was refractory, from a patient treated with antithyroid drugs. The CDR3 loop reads CASSREGTDTEAFF. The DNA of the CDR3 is TGTGCCAGCAGCAGAGAGGGGACAGACACTGAAGCTTTCTTT.